This TCR beta chain emerged from a study of patients and donors after allogeneic stem cell transplantation. The CDR3 runs to 13 residues. The V gene's germline CDR1 is DFQATT and CDR2 SNEGSKA (reference sequence). V was shortened by 1 base and J by 2 bases, with 7 bases between the two germline ends. MiXCR, run by TCRdb on the RT-PCR reads, gives a single entry per CDR3 protein. Among 150,000 or so distinct CDR3 sequences, nearly 25% were seen once, and the ten largest hold about 24%. The sample taken for sequencing was blood, either unsorted or a sorted T cell fraction (not recorded which). The receptor's source is a human donor who was either an allogeneic HSCT recipient or a stem cell or donor lymphocyte infusion donor (not recorded which). It is not recorded whose cells these are; they may come from a transplant donor. The genes are TRBV20-1 and TRBJ2-3; D unclear. The CDR3 DNA reads as TGCAGTGCTAGAGTATCGACCACAGATACGCAGTATTTT. It codes for CSARVSTTDTQYF.